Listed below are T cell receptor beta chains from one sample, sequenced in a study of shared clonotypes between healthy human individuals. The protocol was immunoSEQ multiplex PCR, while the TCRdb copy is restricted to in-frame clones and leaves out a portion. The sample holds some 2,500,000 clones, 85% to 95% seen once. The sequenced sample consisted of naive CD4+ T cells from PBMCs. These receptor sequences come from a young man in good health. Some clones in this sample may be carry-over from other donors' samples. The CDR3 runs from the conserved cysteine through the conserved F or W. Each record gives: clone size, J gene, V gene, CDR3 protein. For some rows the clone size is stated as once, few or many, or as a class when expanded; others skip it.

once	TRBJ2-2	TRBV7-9	CASSLPYTGELFF
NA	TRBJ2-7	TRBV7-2	CASSLATAGTEAYEQYF
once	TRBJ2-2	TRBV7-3	CASSLTGSTGELFF
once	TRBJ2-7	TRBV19	CASSMPGQGYEQYF
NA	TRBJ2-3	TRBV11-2	CASSLRALAGGGTDTQYF
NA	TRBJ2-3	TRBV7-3	CASSPGLDTDTQYF
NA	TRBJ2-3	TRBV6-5	CASSYTDTRTDTQYF
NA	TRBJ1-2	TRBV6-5	CASSPGGASNYGYTF
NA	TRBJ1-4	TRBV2	CASSAGIKGEKLFF
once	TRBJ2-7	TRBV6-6	CASSYPGTPGGEQYF
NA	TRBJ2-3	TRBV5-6	CASSLLDRDTDTQYF
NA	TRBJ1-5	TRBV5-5	CASSFIINQPQHF
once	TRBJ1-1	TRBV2	CASSEGGSTEAFF
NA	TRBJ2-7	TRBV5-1	CASSWRAGGINEQYF
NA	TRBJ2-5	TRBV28	CASSSRLANRETQYF
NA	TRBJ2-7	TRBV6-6	CASTNRALDYEQYF